This TCR beta chain was observed in a study of cytomegalovirus exposure and HLA in healthy donors. Of note for this clone: What it recognizes is unknown.

Trimming removed 1 base at V and 1 base at J, with 11 bases between. Germline V gene data show CDR1 as SGHTA and CDR2 as FQGNSA. This CDR3 has 15 amino acids. Points from the study as a whole: In vitro experiments confirmed that three CMV-associated chains were specific for CMV antigens. As was reported, the HLA-A and HLA-B alleles of most subjects were accurately predicted from TCR beta sequences. Within an earlier analysis, most TCR beta V segments proved productive either about 90% or about 30% of the time.

A multiplex PCR was run with 60 Vbeta primers and 13 Jbeta primers. The method was immunoSEQ multiplex PCR; TCRdb's version includes in-frame clones alone and lacks a portion of them. The sample has some 110,000 clones; the top ten hold 6.8%. The gene calls are TRBV7-2 and TRBJ2-7, with D possibly matching TRBD2 (5 bases). This clonotype was sampled from a man aged 40-55 years in good health and CMV-seropositive. Sequences were obtained from PBMCs. Here the CDR3 reads CASSLVRVGSYEQYF. As DNA, the CDR3 is TGTGCCAGCAGCTTAGTGCGGGTGGGGTCCTACGAGCAGTACTTC.